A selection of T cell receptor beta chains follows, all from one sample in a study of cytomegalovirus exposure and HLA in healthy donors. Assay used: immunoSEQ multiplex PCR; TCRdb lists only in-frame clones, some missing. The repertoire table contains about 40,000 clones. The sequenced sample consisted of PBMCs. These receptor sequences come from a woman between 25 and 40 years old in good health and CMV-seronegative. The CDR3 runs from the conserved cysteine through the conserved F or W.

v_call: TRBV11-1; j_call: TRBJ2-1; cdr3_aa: CASSVSGTSSYNEQFF
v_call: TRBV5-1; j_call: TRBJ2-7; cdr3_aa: CASSPRDTTYEQYF
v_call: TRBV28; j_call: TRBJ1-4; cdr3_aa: CASRTGNLPGELFF
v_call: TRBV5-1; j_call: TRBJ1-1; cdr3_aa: CASSLYRTGTSTEAFF
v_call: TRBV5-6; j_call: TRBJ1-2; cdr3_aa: CASSPEGYGYTF
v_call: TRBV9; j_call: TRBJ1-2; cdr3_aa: CASSPGGWPQDGYTF
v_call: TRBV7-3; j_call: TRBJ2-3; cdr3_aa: CASSRSGSGWGDTQYF
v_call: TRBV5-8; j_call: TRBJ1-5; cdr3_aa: CASNPRQGNNQPQHF
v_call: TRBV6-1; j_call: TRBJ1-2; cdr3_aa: CASSERTDYGYTF
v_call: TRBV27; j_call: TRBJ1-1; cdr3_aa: CASRRQGAHTEAFF
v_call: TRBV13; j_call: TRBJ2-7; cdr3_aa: CASSLTYHEQYF
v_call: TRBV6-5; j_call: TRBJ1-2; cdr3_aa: CASGQGSYGYTF
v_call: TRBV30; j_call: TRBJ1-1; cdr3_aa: CAWSATGGITEAFF